These T cell receptor beta chains were read from a single sample in a study of cytomegalovirus exposure and HLA in healthy donors. This table comes from immunoSEQ multiplex PCR, and its TCRdb copy is limited to in-frame clones, with some not included. The sample lists 150,000 to 200,000 clones; approximately 80% were seen once. Sequences were obtained from PBMCs. The receptors come from a woman between 45 and 60 years old in good health and CMV-seronegative. Both conserved end residues are part of each CDR3. Fields, in order: D gene, V gene, clone size, J gene, CDR3 protein, CDR3 DNA. The D gene is left open where the match is weak. Where a row states a size, it is once, few, many or the class of an expanded clone; other rows omit it.

d_gene: -
v_gene: TRBV5-1
abundance: once
j_gene: TRBJ2-7
CDR3aa: CASSMDGGLEQYF
CDR3nt: TGCGCCAGCAGCATGGACGGCGGGTTGGAGCAGTACTTC

d_gene: -
v_gene: TRBV7-9
abundance: few
j_gene: TRBJ1-2
CDR3aa: CASSPSRQYHGYTF
CDR3nt: TGTGCCAGCAGCCCATCGAGGCAGTACCACGGCTACACCTTC

d_gene: TRBD2
v_gene: TRBV28
abundance: -
j_gene: TRBJ2-7
CDR3aa: CASSSPGLAGGRSYEQYF
CDR3nt: TGTGCCAGCAGTTCCCCGGGACTAGCGGGAGGAAGATCCTACGAGCAGTACTTC

d_gene: TRBD1
v_gene: TRBV9
abundance: few
j_gene: TRBJ2-5
CDR3aa: CASSKPGQQETQYF
CDR3nt: TGTGCCAGCAGCAAGCCGGGACAGCAAGAGACCCAGTACTTC

d_gene: TRBD1
v_gene: TRBV6-6
abundance: -
j_gene: TRBJ1-5
CDR3aa: CASSYGTGVSNQPQHF
CDR3nt: TGTGCCAGCAGTTACGGGACAGGAGTGAGCAATCAGCCCCAGCATTTT

d_gene: TRBD2
v_gene: TRBV7-6
abundance: -
j_gene: TRBJ2-3
CDR3aa: CASSLGLAGEGFTDTQYF
CDR3nt: TGTGCCAGCAGCCTCGGACTAGCGGGAGAGGGTTTCACAGATACGCAGTATTTT

d_gene: -
v_gene: TRBV28
abundance: few
j_gene: TRBJ1-5
CDR3aa: CASSVGGVHQPQHF
CDR3nt: TGTGCCAGCAGCGTGGGGGGAGTCCATCAGCCCCAGCATTTT

d_gene: -
v_gene: TRBV7-8
abundance: once
j_gene: TRBJ2-7
CDR3aa: CASSLTFYEQYF
CDR3nt: TGTGCCAGCAGCTTAACTTTCTACGAGCAGTACTTC

d_gene: -
v_gene: TRBV4-3
abundance: -
j_gene: TRBJ2-1
CDR3aa: CASSQGSSSYNEQFF
CDR3nt: TGCGCCAGCAGCCAAGGGTCCAGTTCCTACAATGAGCAGTTCTTC

d_gene: TRBD1
v_gene: TRBV18
abundance: -
j_gene: TRBJ2-1
CDR3aa: CASSPVGQGASEQFF
CDR3nt: TGTGCCAGCTCACCTGTCGGGCAGGGGGCGAGTGAGCAGTTCTTC

d_gene: TRBD1
v_gene: TRBV18
abundance: -
j_gene: TRBJ2-3
CDR3aa: CASSYDRVKDTQYF
CDR3nt: TGTGCCAGCTCATACGACAGGGTCAAGGATACGCAGTATTTT

d_gene: -
v_gene: TRBV21-1
abundance: once
j_gene: TRBJ1-6
CDR3aa: CASRTGHSYNSPLHF
CDR3nt: TGTGCCAGCCGTACAGGTCACTCCTATAATTCACCCCTCCACTTT

d_gene: -
v_gene: TRBV7-8
abundance: -
j_gene: TRBJ2-1
CDR3aa: CATRGSESGNEQFF
CDR3nt: TGTGCCACCCGTGGTAGCGAATCCGGGAATGAGCAGTTCTTC

d_gene: TRBD2
v_gene: TRBV6-1
abundance: -
j_gene: TRBJ2-5
CDR3aa: CASSEAASGRARETQYF
CDR3nt: TGTGCCAGCAGTGAAGCGGCTAGCGGGAGGGCCAGGGAGACCCAGTACTTC

d_gene: TRBD2
v_gene: TRBV28
abundance: -
j_gene: TRBJ2-2
CDR3aa: CASSFIAGRGTGELFF
CDR3nt: TGTGCCAGCAGCTTCATAGCGGGAAGGGGCACCGGGGAGCTGTTTTTT

d_gene: TRBD1
v_gene: TRBV7-9
abundance: -
j_gene: TRBJ1-4
CDR3aa: CSSSPGQGIEKLFF
CDR3nt: TGTTCCAGCAGCCCGGGACAGGGAATCGAAAAACTGTTTTTT

d_gene: -
v_gene: TRBV28
abundance: -
j_gene: TRBJ2-7
CDR3aa: CASSLGRLSSYEQYF
CDR3nt: TGTGCCAGCAGTTTAGGCAGGTTAAGCTCCTACGAGCAGTACTTC

d_gene: -
v_gene: TRBV5-1
abundance: once
j_gene: TRBJ2-7
CDR3aa: CASSPSVSTYEQYF
CDR3nt: TGCGCCAGCAGCCCCTCGGTATCTACCTACGAGCAGTACTTC

d_gene: -
v_gene: TRBV29-1
abundance: -
j_gene: TRBJ2-1
CDR3aa: CSVGLVDEQFF
CDR3nt: TGCAGCGTTGGACTGGTCGATGAGCAGTTCTTC

d_gene: -
v_gene: TRBV29-1
abundance: -
j_gene: TRBJ2-1
CDR3aa: CSALRALAPKVSSYNEQFF
CDR3nt: TGCAGCGCCTTGCGGGCCCTAGCTCCCAAGGTGAGCTCCTACAATGAGCAGTTCTTC

d_gene: -
v_gene: TRBV7-9
abundance: -
j_gene: TRBJ1-2
CDR3aa: CASSAVLDYGYTF
CDR3nt: TGTGCCAGCAGCGCCGTCCTAGACTATGGCTACACCTTC

d_gene: -
v_gene: TRBV6-5
abundance: once
j_gene: TRBJ2-7
CDR3aa: CASSYELGGAEQYF
CDR3nt: TGTGCCAGCAGTTACGAGCTAGGAGGGGCCGAGCAGTACTTC

d_gene: TRBD1
v_gene: TRBV6-4
abundance: -
j_gene: TRBJ2-1
CDR3aa: CASSRGQGLNEQFF
CDR3nt: TGTGCCAGCAGTAGGGGACAGGGGCTCAATGAGCAGTTCTTC

d_gene: -
v_gene: TRBV29-1
abundance: -
j_gene: TRBJ2-3
CDR3aa: CSVALLGITDTQYF
CDR3nt: TGCAGCGTGGCGCTGCTCGGGATCACAGATACGCAGTATTTT

d_gene: TRBD1
v_gene: TRBV10-2
abundance: -
j_gene: TRBJ1-5
CDR3aa: CASGQGDQPQHF
CDR3nt: TGCGCCAGCGGACAGGGGGATCAGCCCCAGCATTTT

d_gene: -
v_gene: TRBV4-1
abundance: -
j_gene: TRBJ1-4
CDR3aa: CASKGQGFEKLFF
CDR3nt: TGCGCCAGCAAGGGGCAGGGCTTTGAAAAACTGTTTTTT

d_gene: -
v_gene: TRBV6-1
abundance: -
j_gene: TRBJ2-7
CDR3aa: CASSESGESSYEQYF
CDR3nt: TGTGCCAGCAGTGAATCTGGGGAGAGCTCCTACGAGCAGTACTTC

d_gene: -
v_gene: TRBV7-9
abundance: few
j_gene: TRBJ1-3
CDR3aa: CASSFPLLSGNTIYF
CDR3nt: TGTGCCAGCAGCTTCCCCCTCCTCTCTGGAAACACCATATATTTT

d_gene: -
v_gene: TRBV6-1
abundance: -
j_gene: TRBJ1-6
CDR3aa: CASSEDGSGNYNSPLHF
CDR3nt: TGTGCCAGCAGTGAAGATGGATCGGGAAACTATAATTCACCCCTCCACTTT

d_gene: TRBD1
v_gene: TRBV5-1
abundance: -
j_gene: TRBJ1-1
CDR3aa: CASSLFRGPNTEAFF
CDR3nt: TGCGCCAGCAGCTTGTTCAGGGGGCCGAACACTGAAGCTTTCTTT

d_gene: TRBD1
v_gene: TRBV18
abundance: -
j_gene: TRBJ2-2
CDR3aa: CASSPQNRGRRRTGELFF
CDR3nt: TGTGCCAGCTCACCACAAAACAGGGGGCGTAGGCGCACCGGGGAGCTGTTTTTT

d_gene: -
v_gene: TRBV7-8
abundance: few
j_gene: TRBJ2-2
CDR3aa: CASSLPTGNTGELFF
CDR3nt: TGTGCCAGCAGCTTACCCACAGGGAACACCGGGGAGCTGTTTTTT

d_gene: -
v_gene: TRBV5-1
abundance: -
j_gene: TRBJ1-5
CDR3aa: CASSLASGSNQPQHF
CDR3nt: TGCGCCAGCAGCTTGGCCTCGGGTAGCAATCAGCCCCAGCATTTT

d_gene: TRBD2
v_gene: TRBV7-2
abundance: -
j_gene: TRBJ2-7
CDR3aa: CASSLAPLAGGQDEQYF
CDR3nt: TGTGCCAGCAGCTTAGCGCCACTAGCGGGGGGGCAGGACGAGCAGTACTTC

d_gene: -
v_gene: TRBV4-2
abundance: few
j_gene: TRBJ1-6
CDR3aa: CASSPGDIRGNSPLHF
CDR3nt: TGTGCCAGCAGTCCCGGAGATATAAGAGGAAATTCACCCCTCCACTTT

d_gene: TRBD2
v_gene: TRBV7-9
abundance: -
j_gene: TRBJ2-1
CDR3aa: CASSPAGVDEQFF
CDR3nt: TGTGCCAGCAGCCCCGCGGGGGTGGATGAGCAGTTCTTC

d_gene: -
v_gene: TRBV6-1
abundance: few
j_gene: TRBJ2-7
CDR3aa: CASSEEGRPVEQYF
CDR3nt: TGTGCCAGCAGTGAAGAGGGGAGGCCGGTCGAGCAGTACTTC

d_gene: TRBD1
v_gene: TRBV13
abundance: -
j_gene: TRBJ2-6
CDR3aa: CASRRGLGANVLTF
CDR3nt: TGTGCCAGCAGAAGGGGGCTTGGGGCCAACGTCCTGACTTTC

d_gene: TRBD1
v_gene: TRBV29-1
abundance: -
j_gene: TRBJ2-3
CDR3aa: CSVEYGTGGADTQYF
CDR3nt: TGCAGCGTTGAATATGGGACAGGGGGCGCAGATACGCAGTATTTT